This record covers a single TCR beta chain. These data belong to a study of shared clonotypes between healthy human individuals. Per the original data handling: Junction-only immunoSEQ sequences carried no quality scores, so filtering differed. Assay used: immunoSEQ multiplex PCR; TCRdb lists only in-frame clones, some missing. Clone size and V and J calls were adopted from that table, with D and trimming inferred from the DNA. The sample lists 850,000 to 1,200,000 clones, under 80% seen once, with less than 1.5% in the top ten. From germline, CDR1 is LGHNA and CDR2 YSLEER. The ends were cut back, 0 bases at V and 7 bases at J, with 13 bases in the middle. The CDR3 sequence is 15 residues long.

The sequencing sample was made of memory CD4+ T cells sorted from blood. The subset: CD45RA-negative fraction. The clonotype comes from a young man in good health. The V and J genes are TRBV4-3 and TRBJ1-5; D is perhaps TRBD1 (5 bases). The CDR3, as DNA: TGCGCCAGCAGCCAAGATTGGCAGGGCAGGCAGCCCCAGCATTTT. It specifies CASSQDWQGRQPQHF.